The text below deals with one T cell receptor (beta chain). The antigen this receptor binds is unknown. Base qualities are not at hand, and no much larger clone is one base apart. According to the germline V gene (reference sequence), CDR1 reads LGHDT and CDR2 reads YNNKEL. Relative to germline, V is missing 0 bases and J is missing 1 base, with 8 bases of the junction outside any gene match. The CDR3 holds 17 amino acids from the cysteine to the phenylalanine. Just the 51-base CDR3 DNA is kept, in frame starting at base 1. Each collaborating institution followed its own protocols to collect whole blood in K2EDTA tubes. Collaborator samples were shipped for TCRbeta analysis as frozen whole blood, isolated PBMCs, or DNA extracted from either sample type. The immunoSEQ Assay, a bias-controlled multiplex PCR, was used to amplify TCRbeta CDR3 regions from genomic DNA. From the authors' description of their analysis: The number of nucleated cells in each sample was estimated from the amplification of reference gene primers within the assay. To quantify the absolute abundance of each unique TCRbeta CDR3 rearrangement, sequence reads were collapsed and filtered. For each sample, productive Simpson clonality was calculated by taking the square root of Simpson's diversity index across productive rearrangements. TCRdb's version of the immuneACCESS table is confined to in-frame rearrangements and falls short of the full clone set. An unresolved V gene accounts for under half of the shortfall where checked; the remainder is of unknown origin. V, J and clone size were drawn from that table, and D and trimming were deduced from the DNA. This sample gives tens of thousands of clones in total; about 83% of them show up just once. Clones ranked in the top ten supply roughly 1.6% of the sample.

The data are from a study of blood T cell repertoires in COVID-19 (TCRdb year 2020). For context, the study as a whole: Collaborator samples came from the United States, Italy and Spain and covered acute and convalescent phases of COVID-19. Where available, HLA class I and class II types were obtained from metadata supplied by the sample provider rather than from assay-based typing. Sample metadata almost always included a de-identified subject ID, COVID-19 status, age in years and sex. Subjects who had been exposed to COVID-19, were actively infected with it, or had recovered from it provided the deeply sampled blood TCRbeta repertoires that made up the dataset. Samples were obtained from the ongoing ImmuneRACE study (first 160 participants) and from some 1,300 subjects provided by 6 global collaborators. The repertoires were made available in a free public database intended to serve as a resource for research on the immune response to SARS-CoV-2. The prospective study material was composed of cDNA or gDNA derived from T cells, B-cell-depleted T cells, or PBMCs. Overall results and qualifications from the work: Clinical and demographic metadata were provided uncurated, with the amount varying by source and participant.

Sample: peripheral blood. The sequence derives from a man aged 50 to 59 with acute or convalescent COVID-19. The sequence joins TRBV3-1 (or the pseudogene TRBV3-2) to TRBJ2-7; 8 junctional bases match TRBD2. The CDR3 reads as follows: CASSQDLGGGRSYEQYF. Read as DNA, the sequence is TGTGCCAGCAGCCAAGATTTGGGGGGCGGGAGGTCCTACGAGCAGTACTTC.